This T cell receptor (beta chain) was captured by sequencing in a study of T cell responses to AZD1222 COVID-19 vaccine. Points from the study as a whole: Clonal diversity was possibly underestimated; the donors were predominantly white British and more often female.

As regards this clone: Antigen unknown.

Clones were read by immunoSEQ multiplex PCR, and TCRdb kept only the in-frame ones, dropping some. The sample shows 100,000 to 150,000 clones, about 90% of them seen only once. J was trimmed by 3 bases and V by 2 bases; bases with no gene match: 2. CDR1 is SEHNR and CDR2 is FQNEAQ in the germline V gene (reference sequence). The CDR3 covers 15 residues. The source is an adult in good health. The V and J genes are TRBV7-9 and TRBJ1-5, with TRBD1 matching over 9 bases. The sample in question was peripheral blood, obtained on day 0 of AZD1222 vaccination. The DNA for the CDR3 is TGTGCCAGCAGCTTAACACAGGGGGCCAATCAGCCCCAGCATTTT. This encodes CASSLTQGANQPQHF.